This T cell receptor (beta chain) was captured in a study of beta chain features in type 1 diabetes. As for the study in general: Age, gender and cell yields were similar between patients and healthy donors.

General study points: Patients with Type 1 diabetes showed moderately but significantly shorter TCRB CDR3s in all four CD4+ subsets.

The CDR3 runs to 16 residues. Losses at the gene ends were 1 base for V and 2 bases for J; bases not matched to a gene: 8. Germline V CDR1 and CDR2: LNHNV, YYDKDF (reference sequence). Investigators reverse transcribed all isolated RNA, so they sequenced expressed TCRB transcripts. The protocol was immunoSEQ multiplex PCR, while the TCRdb copy is restricted to in-frame clones and leaves out a portion. The sample includes about 140,000 clones, around 9.3% of them seen just once. This clone was observed a handful of times. Its antigen is currently unknown. The sequence derives from a man aged 18 to 29 in good health. The sample was naive CD4+ T cells from blood. V and J are TRBV15 and TRBJ2-7; TRBD2 agrees at 7 bases. The CDR3 coding sequence is TGTGCCACCAGCAGAGCGGGGAGGGCGACACCCTACGAGCAGTACTTC. This codes for CATSRAGRATPYEQYF.